This T cell receptor beta chain was found in a study of cytomegalovirus exposure and HLA in healthy donors. The PCR employed 60 Vbeta primers together with 13 Jbeta primers. Only in-frame clones appear in the TCRdb table, and some are missing; sequencing was by immunoSEQ multiplex PCR. The table includes about 87,000 clones, 70% to 80% detected once. Study results and limitations: In a later analysis, parvovirus B19, influenza, CMV and Epstein-Barr virus appeared linked to several top co-occurrence clusters.

Germline loops: CDR1 SGHAT, CDR2 FQNNGV. The CDR3 is 13 residues long. V was clipped by 5 bases and J by 1 base, with 8 bases between them. About this clone itself: Its antigen remains unidentified.

Sequencing input: PBMCs. The source of this sequence is a man under 40 in good health and CMV-seropositive. The chain links TRBV11-2 to TRBJ1-1; D unresolved. CDR3 sequence: CASSAHGNTEAFF. CDR3 DNA: TGTGCCAGCAGCGCCCACGGGAACACTGAAGCTTTCTTT.